These T cell receptor beta chains were read from a single sample in a study of OX40 agonist ivuxolimab in advanced cancers. Generated by immunoSEQ multiplex PCR, the TCRdb table keeps only in-frame clones and is missing some. The repertoire has some 48,000 clones, 84% of them found once; the top ten carry roughly 25%. This specimen was CD4+ or CD8+ T cells sorted from blood, taken in a trial of the OX40 agonist ivuxolimab. Receptors were obtained from an adult with an advanced solid tumor such as melanoma, head and neck, liver or kidney cancer. Both conserved end residues are part of each CDR3. The size field is filled for only some rows; it gives once, few, many or a size class.

size: .; J: TRBJ2-7; length: 14; V: TRBV11-2; CDR3: CASSETGVAYEQYF
size: .; J: TRBJ2-5; length: 18; V: TRBV28; CDR3: CASSSGTGGLASQETQYF
size: .; J: TRBJ2-3; length: 15; V: TRBV4-3; CDR3: CASSHDLFSTDTQYF
size: .; J: TRBJ2-7; length: 15; V: TRBV30; CDR3: CAWSAGQGWGGEQYF
size: .; J: TRBJ1-3; length: 12; V: TRBV28; CDR3: CASSRDRNTIYF
size: .; J: TRBJ1-1; length: 15; V: TRBV4-1; CDR3: CASSQVGGQDTEAFF
size: few; J: TRBJ2-7; length: 14; V: TRBV28; CDR3: CASSLVGGSYEQYF
size: .; J: TRBJ2-5; length: 14; V: TRBV29-1; CDR3: CSVEGLAGEETQYF
size: .; J: TRBJ1-1; length: 15; V: TRBV28; CDR3: CASSFKGGIDTEAFF
size: .; J: TRBJ1-1; length: 14; V: TRBV4-3; CDR3: CASSHRDLNTEAFF
size: few; J: TRBJ2-1; length: 17; V: TRBV19; CDR3: CASSITGGDVFHNEQFF
size: .; J: TRBJ2-5; length: 15; V: TRBV5-5; CDR3: CASSLGAGHQETQYF
size: once; J: TRBJ1-5; length: 14; V: TRBV25-1; CDR3: CASSTGGGNQPQHF
size: .; J: TRBJ1-1; length: 17; V: TRBV9; CDR3: CASSVGLDRANRAEAFF
size: .; J: TRBJ1-5; length: 16; V: TRBV27; CDR3: CASSLAGVNSNQPQHF
size: .; J: TRBJ2-3; length: 12; V: TRBV11-3; CDR3: CASSFRSDTQYF
size: once; J: TRBJ2-6; length: 15; V: TRBV4-2; CDR3: CASSPRGSGANVLTF
size: .; J: TRBJ1-2; length: 16; V: TRBV11-1; CDR3: CASSSPGTENFYGYTF
size: once; J: TRBJ2-7; length: 14; V: TRBV28; CDR3: CASSLDFGLYEQYF
size: .; J: TRBJ2-7; length: 15; V: TRBV4-1; CDR3: CASSQDFEGAYEQYF
size: .; J: TRBJ2-1; length: 17; V: TRBV15; CDR3: CATSRRGTSGAFNEQFF
size: few; J: TRBJ1-6; length: 16; V: TRBV19; CDR3: CASSISRNSYNSPLHF
size: .; J: TRBJ2-2; length: 16; V: TRBV27; CDR3: CASSLLEGVWTGELFF
size: .; J: TRBJ1-1; length: 13; V: TRBV27; CDR3: CASSIGGNTEAFF
size: .; J: TRBJ1-4; length: 15; V: TRBV7-9; CDR3: CASSPPTGSGEKLFF
size: .; J: TRBJ2-1; length: 15; V: TRBV4-3; CDR3: CASSGLAGGNNEQFF
size: .; J: TRBJ2-5; length: 15; V: TRBV7-9; CDR3: CASSPLAGAGETQYF
size: .; J: TRBJ1-5; length: 13; V: TRBV6-1; CDR3: CATSPTVSQPQHF
size: .; J: TRBJ1-4; length: 17; V: TRBV21-1; CDR3: CASSKDPDGGGCEKLFF
size: .; J: TRBJ1-2; length: 11; V: TRBV6-6; CDR3: CASSYSWGYTF
size: .; J: TRBJ2-7; length: 14; V: TRBV6-6; CDR3: CASTPGTASYEQYF
size: .; J: TRBJ2-2; length: 15; V: TRBV7-9; CDR3: CASSLEGGNTGELFF
size: few; J: TRBJ1-2; length: 13; V: TRBV19; CDR3: CASSIGGADGYTF
size: .; J: TRBJ2-1; length: 13; V: TRBV7-2; CDR3: CASSFRLVDEQFF
size: .; J: TRBJ1-2; length: 14; V: TRBV27; CDR3: CASSSTGHSHGYTF
size: .; J: TRBJ2-2; length: 15; V: TRBV25-1; CDR3: CASSEWGQFSGELFF
size: once; J: TRBJ2-1; length: 15; V: TRBV5-5; CDR3: CASSWTSGVYNEQFF
size: .; J: TRBJ2-1; length: 21; V: TRBV27; CDR3: CASSSALGLAGYEASYNEQFF
size: .; J: TRBJ2-7; length: 16; V: TRBV4-1; CDR3: CASSQGPSGGGYEQYF
size: .; J: TRBJ2-3; length: 15; V: TRBV2; CDR3: CASRATPLGADTQYF
size: .; J: TRBJ1-4; length: 14; V: TRBV7-6; CDR3: CASSLEAGHEKLFF
size: .; J: TRBJ1-2; length: 16; V: TRBV14; CDR3: CASSQGLERQRHGYTF
size: .; J: TRBJ2-1; length: 15; V: TRBV27; CDR3: CASSFAGGAYNEQFF
size: .; J: TRBJ1-2; length: 15; V: TRBV19; CDR3: CASSIVHSEDYGYTF
size: few; J: TRBJ2-1; length: 15; V: TRBV29-1; CDR3: CSVDGPGLYYNEQFF
size: .; J: TRBJ2-7; length: 18; V: TRBV5-1; CDR3: CASSLLGVTGKVSYEQYF
size: few; J: TRBJ1-2; length: 15; V: TRBV4-1; CDR3: CASSQDPGRADGYTF
size: .; J: TRBJ2-7; length: 14; V: TRBV28; CDR3: CASSFWASPYEQYF
size: .; J: TRBJ1-1; length: 16; V: TRBV2; CDR3: CASSVPSVGGNTEAFF
size: .; J: TRBJ2-7; length: 17; V: TRBV5-1; CDR3: CASSPPLLGQGTYEQYF
size: .; J: TRBJ1-5; length: 18; V: TRBV6-4; CDR3: CASSDSSRRGFGNQPQHF
size: .; J: TRBJ2-1; length: 16; V: TRBV7-8; CDR3: CASSALTLTGDNEQFF
size: .; J: TRBJ2-7; length: 13; V: TRBV5-1; CDR3: CASSLAGSREQYF
size: .; J: TRBJ2-1; length: 11; V: TRBV7-9; CDR3: CASSLESEQFF
size: .; J: TRBJ2-7; length: 15; V: TRBV28; CDR3: CASSPRTGQTYEQYF
size: once; J: TRBJ1-1; length: 15; V: TRBV6-5; CDR3: CASSYSGYRDTEAFF
size: .; J: TRBJ1-1; length: 12; V: TRBV7-9; CDR3: CAWEGENTEAFF